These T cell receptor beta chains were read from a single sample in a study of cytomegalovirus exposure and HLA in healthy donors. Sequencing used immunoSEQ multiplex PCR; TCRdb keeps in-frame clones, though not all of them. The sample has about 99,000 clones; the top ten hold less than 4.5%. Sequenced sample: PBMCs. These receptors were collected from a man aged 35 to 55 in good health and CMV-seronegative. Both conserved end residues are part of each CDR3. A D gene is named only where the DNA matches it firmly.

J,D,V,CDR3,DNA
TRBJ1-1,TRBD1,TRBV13,CASSLVTGGTEAFF,TGTGCCAGCAGCTTGGTAACAGGGGGGACTGAAGCTTTCTTT
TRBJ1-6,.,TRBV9,CASSAGWQRGTPLHF,TGTGCCAGCAGCGCTGGATGGCAACGGGGGACACCCCTCCACTTT
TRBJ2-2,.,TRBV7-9,CASSLDRNTGELFF,TGTGCCAGCAGCTTGGACAGGAACACCGGGGAGCTGTTTTTT
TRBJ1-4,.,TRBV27,CASSPLAATNEKLFF,TGTGCCAGCAGTCCCCTAGCTGCAACTAATGAAAAACTGTTTTTT
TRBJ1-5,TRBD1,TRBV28,CASSSPGQGVQPQHF,TGTGCCAGCAGTTCTCCGGGACAGGGGGTTCAGCCCCAGCATTTT
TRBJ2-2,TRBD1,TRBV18,CASSPGQGNTGELFF,TGTGCCAGCTCACCAGGACAGGGGAACACCGGGGAGCTGTTTTTT
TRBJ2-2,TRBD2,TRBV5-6,CASSLGVAGVDTGELFF,TGTGCCAGCAGCTTGGGGGTGGCGGGAGTCGACACCGGGGAGCTGTTTTTT
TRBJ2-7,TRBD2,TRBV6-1,CASSEVSGVSYEQYF,TGTGCCAGCAGTGAAGTTAGCGGGGTTTCCTACGAGCAGTACTTC
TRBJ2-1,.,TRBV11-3,CASTPKGSNEQFF,TGTGCCAGTACTCCGAAGGGGTCGAATGAGCAGTTCTTC
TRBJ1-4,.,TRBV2,CASKRGTATNEKLFF,TGTGCCAGTAAGCGGGGAACAGCAACTAATGAAAAACTGTTTTTT
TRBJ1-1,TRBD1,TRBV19,CASRMGGQASEAFF,TGTGCCAGTAGGATGGGGGGACAGGCGTCTGAAGCTTTCTTT
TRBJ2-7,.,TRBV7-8,CASTPEGGLYEQYF,TGTGCCAGCACGCCGGAGGGGGGGCTGTACGAGCAGTACTTC
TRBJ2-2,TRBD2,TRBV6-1,CASTGSGSAGELFF,TGTGCCAGCACTGGTAGCGGGAGCGCCGGGGAGCTGTTTTTT
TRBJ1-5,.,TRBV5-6,CASSLFGGAAGRAQHF,TGTGCCAGCAGCTTGTTTGGCGGGGCCGCGGGGAGGGCCCAGCATTTT
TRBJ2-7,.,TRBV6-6,CASRVAPVRNEQYF,TGTGCCAGTCGAGTAGCCCCGGTTAGAAACGAGCAGTACTTC
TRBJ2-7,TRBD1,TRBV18,CASSPQGQGSYEQYF,TGTGCCAGCTCACCACAGGGACAGGGGTCCTACGAGCAGTACTTC
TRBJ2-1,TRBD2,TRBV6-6,CASRTSGGTPYNEQFF,TGTGCCAGCAGGACTAGCGGGGGGACCCCCTACAATGAGCAGTTCTTC
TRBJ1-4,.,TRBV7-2,CASRFGQTTNEKLFF,TGTGCCAGCAGATTCGGACAGACAACTAATGAAAAACTGTTTTTT
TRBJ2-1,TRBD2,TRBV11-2,CASSPLSGGLEQFF,TGTGCCAGCAGCCCCCTAAGCGGGGGGTTGGAGCAGTTCTTC
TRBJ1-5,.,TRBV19,CASSSPVNQPQHF,TGTGCCAGTAGTAGTCCAGTCAATCAGCCCCAGCATTTT
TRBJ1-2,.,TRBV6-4,CASSERAGRGGYTF,TGTGCCAGCAGTGAAAGGGCAGGGAGGGGAGGCTACACCTTC
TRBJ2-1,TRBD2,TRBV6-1,CASSGKMGPGLAGVLNEQFF,TGTGCCAGCAGTGGGAAGATGGGACCGGGACTAGCGGGAGTATTGAATGAGCAGTTCTTC
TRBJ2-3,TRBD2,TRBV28,CASISGTSGGDTQYF,TGTGCCAGCATCTCCGGGACTAGCGGTGGGGATACGCAGTATTTT
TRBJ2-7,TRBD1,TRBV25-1,CASSATGTGGHEQYF,TGTGCCAGCAGTGCCACCGGGACAGGGGGTCACGAGCAGTACTTC
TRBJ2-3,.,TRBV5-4,CASSLAGLAPDTQYF,TGTGCCAGCAGCCTTGCTGGACTTGCGCCAGATACGCAGTATTTT
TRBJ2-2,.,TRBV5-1,CASSLDGHNTGELFF,TGCGCCAGCAGCTTGGATGGACACAACACCGGGGAGCTGTTTTTT
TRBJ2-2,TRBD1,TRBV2,CASSLGQGANTGELFF,TGTGCCAGCAGTTTGGGACAGGGGGCGAACACCGGGGAGCTGTTTTTT
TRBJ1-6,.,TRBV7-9,CASSLASGRLTEPLHF,TGTGCCAGCAGCTTAGCGTCCGGTCGCTTGACTGAACCCCTCCACTTT
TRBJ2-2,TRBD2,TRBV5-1,CASSRGLANTGELFF,TGCGCCAGCAGCCGGGGACTAGCGAACACCGGGGAGCTGTTTTTT
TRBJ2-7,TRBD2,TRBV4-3,CASSQDPHRLAGGHEQYF,TGCGCCAGCAGCCAAGATCCTCATCGCCTAGCGGGGGGCCACGAGCAGTACTTC
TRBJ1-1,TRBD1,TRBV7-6,CASSIQTGGLLAFF,TGTGCCAGCAGCATACAGACAGGGGGCTTGTTGGCTTTCTTT
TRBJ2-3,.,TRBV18,CASSLPLGLKTDTQYF,TGTGCCAGCTCACTACCACTAGGATTAAAAACAGATACGCAGTATTTT
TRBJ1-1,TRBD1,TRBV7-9,CASSPQGAMNTEAFF,TGTGCCAGCAGCCCCCAGGGGGCCATGAACACTGAAGCTTTCTTT
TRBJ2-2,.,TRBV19,CASSISLNTGELFF,TGTGCCAGTAGTATAAGCCTAAACACCGGGGAGCTGTTTTTT
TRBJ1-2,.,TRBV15,CATSTSLGGRDGYTF,TGTGCCACCAGCACTTCCCTCGGGGGACGGGATGGCTACACCTTC
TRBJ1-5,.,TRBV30,CAWSTPNQPQHF,TGTGCCTGGAGCACTCCAAATCAGCCCCAGCATTTT
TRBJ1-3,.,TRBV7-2,CASSLRQGIGNTIYF,TGTGCCAGCAGCTTACGGCAGGGGATTGGAAACACCATATATTTT
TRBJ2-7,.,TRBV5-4,CASSLVRGSYEQYF,TGTGCCAGCAGCTTGGTACGCGGCTCCTACGAGCAGTACTTC
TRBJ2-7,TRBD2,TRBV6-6,CASRPPGLAGRSEQYF,TGTGCCAGCAGACCCCCCGGACTAGCGGGACGTTCCGAGCAGTACTTC
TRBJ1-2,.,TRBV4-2,CASSRSRGEDGYTF,TGTGCCAGCAGCCGCTCGCGAGGAGAAGATGGCTACACCTTC
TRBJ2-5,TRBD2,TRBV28,CASSPPPATSRYQETQYF,TGTGCCAGCAGCCCCCCCCCGGCGACTAGCCGTTACCAAGAGACCCAGTACTTC
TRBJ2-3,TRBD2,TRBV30,CAWSDEARGGTDTQYF,TGTGCCTGGAGTGACGAGGCACGGGGGGGCACAGATACGCAGTATTTT
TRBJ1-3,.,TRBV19,CASSSRGPFSGNTIYF,TGTGCCAGTAGTTCCCGAGGGCCGTTCTCTGGAAACACCATATATTTT
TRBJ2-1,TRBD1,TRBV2,CASHGTAYNEQFF,TGTGCCAGCCACGGGACAGCTTACAATGAGCAGTTCTTC
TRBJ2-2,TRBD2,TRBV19,CASPPKRERDTGELFF,TGTGCCAGTCCCCCTAAGCGGGAGAGAGACACCGGGGAGCTGTTTTTT
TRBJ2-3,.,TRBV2,CASSDGEADTQYF,TGTGCCAGCAGTGATGGGGAGGCAGATACGCAGTATTTT
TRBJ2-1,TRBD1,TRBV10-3,CATTNAGTGVRDEQFF,TGTGCCACTACAAATGCCGGGACAGGGGTGCGCGATGAGCAGTTCTTC
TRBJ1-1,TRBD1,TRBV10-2,CASSLPTGDVVTEAFF,TGCGCCAGCAGTCTTCCCACAGGGGATGTTGTCACTGAAGCTTTCTTT